The table lists the clone carrying this T cell receptor (delta chain) with a few counts. Its specificity is not known. This entry belongs to a study of Vδ1+ human thymocytes. CDR3 length: 20 residues. Germline CDR1 TSWWSYY, CDR2 QGS. The J segment lost 0 bases and the V segment lost 2 bases, leaving 18 bases of the junction unmatched. Extracted RNA was reverse transcribed into cDNA. CDR3 amplicons came from multiplex PCR with pooled V-gene forward and constant-region reverse primers. TCRdb re-processed the multiplex PCR reads via CATT. The sample records approximately 58,000 delta-chain clones, roughly 15% being singletons. General study findings and limits: Thymic TRG and TRD repertoires appeared highly polyclonal.

The TCR originated in a girl in the first two years of life who had congenital heart surgery. The chain joins TRDV1 to TRDJ1, with 7 nucleotides matching TRDD3. Input material: Vdelta1+ gamma-delta thymocytes from the thymus. Regarding subset: FACS-sorted CD3+ TCRalphabeta- TCRVdelta1+ TCRVdelta2- thymocytes. The CDR3 DNA is TGTGCTCTTGGGGAATTGACCTTTATACTGGGGACCACGTACACCGATAAACTCATCTTT. The encoded protein is CALGELTFILGTTYTDKLIF.